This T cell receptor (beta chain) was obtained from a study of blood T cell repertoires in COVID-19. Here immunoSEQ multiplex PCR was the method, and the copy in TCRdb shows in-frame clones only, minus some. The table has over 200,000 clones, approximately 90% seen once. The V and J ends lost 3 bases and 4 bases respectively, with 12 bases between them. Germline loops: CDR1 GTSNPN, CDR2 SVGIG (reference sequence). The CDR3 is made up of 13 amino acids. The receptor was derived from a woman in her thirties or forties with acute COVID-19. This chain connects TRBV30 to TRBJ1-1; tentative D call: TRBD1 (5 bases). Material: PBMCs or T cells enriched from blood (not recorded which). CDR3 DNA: TGTGCCTGGAGCGGGGGTCATGGCACTGAAGCTTTCTTT. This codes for CAWSGGHGTEAFF.